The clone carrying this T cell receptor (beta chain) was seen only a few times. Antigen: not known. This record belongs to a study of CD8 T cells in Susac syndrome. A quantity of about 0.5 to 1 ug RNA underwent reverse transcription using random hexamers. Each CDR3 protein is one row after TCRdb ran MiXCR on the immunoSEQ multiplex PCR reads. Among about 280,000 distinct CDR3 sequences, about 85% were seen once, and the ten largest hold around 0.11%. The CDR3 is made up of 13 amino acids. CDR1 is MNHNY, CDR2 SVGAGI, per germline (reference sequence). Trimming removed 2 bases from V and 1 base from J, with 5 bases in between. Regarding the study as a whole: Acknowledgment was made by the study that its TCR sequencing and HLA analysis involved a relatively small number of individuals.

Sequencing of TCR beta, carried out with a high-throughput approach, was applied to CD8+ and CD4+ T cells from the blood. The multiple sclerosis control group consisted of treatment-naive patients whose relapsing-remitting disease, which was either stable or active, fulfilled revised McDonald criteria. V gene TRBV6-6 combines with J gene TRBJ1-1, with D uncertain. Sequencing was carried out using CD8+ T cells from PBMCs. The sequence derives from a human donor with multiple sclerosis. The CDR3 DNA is TGTGCCAGCAGTTACGTGGAGAACACTGAAGCTTTCTTT. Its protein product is CASSYVENTEAFF.